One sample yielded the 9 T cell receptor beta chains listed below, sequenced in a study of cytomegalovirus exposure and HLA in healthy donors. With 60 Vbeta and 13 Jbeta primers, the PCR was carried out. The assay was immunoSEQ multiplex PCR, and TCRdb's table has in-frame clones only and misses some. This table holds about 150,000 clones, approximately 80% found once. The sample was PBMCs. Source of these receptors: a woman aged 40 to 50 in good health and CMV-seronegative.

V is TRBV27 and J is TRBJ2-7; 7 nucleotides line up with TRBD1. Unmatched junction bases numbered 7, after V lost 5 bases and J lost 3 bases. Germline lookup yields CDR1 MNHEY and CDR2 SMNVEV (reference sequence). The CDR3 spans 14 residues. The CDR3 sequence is CASSRTGFVYEQYF. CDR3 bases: TGTGCCAGCAGTCGGACAGGTTTCGTCTACGAGCAGTACTTC.

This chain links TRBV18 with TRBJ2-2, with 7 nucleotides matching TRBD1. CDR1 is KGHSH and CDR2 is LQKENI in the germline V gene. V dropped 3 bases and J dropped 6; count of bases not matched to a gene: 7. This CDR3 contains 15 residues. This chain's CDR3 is CASSPATGYPGELFF. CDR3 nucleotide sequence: TGTGCCAGCTCACCGGCGACAGGGTATCCCGGGGAGCTGTTTTTT.

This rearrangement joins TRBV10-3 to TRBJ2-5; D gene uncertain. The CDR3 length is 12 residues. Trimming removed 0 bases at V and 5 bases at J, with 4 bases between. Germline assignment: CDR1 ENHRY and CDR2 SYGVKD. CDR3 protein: CAISESGETQYF. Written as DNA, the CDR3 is TGTGCCATCAGTGAGTCGGGCGAGACCCAGTACTTC.

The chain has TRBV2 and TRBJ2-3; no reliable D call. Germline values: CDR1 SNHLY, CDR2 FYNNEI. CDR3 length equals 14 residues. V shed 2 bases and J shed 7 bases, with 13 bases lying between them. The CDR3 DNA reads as TGTGCCAGCAGTGAACTGGCGAGAGGAAATACGCAGTATTTT. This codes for CASSELARGNTQYF.

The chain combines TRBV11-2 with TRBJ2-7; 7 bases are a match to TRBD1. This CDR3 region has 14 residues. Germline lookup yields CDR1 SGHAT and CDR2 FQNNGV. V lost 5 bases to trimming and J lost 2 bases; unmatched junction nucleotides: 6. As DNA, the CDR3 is TGTGCCAGCAGCGGTACAGGGGCCGCCTACGAGCAGTACTTC. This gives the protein CASSGTGAAYEQYF.

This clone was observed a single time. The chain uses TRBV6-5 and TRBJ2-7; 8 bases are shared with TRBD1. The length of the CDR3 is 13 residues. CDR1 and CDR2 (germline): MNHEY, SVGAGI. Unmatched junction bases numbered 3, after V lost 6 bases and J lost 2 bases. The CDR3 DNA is TGTGCCAGCAGCGGGACAGGAACCTACGAGCAGTACTTC. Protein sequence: CASSGTGTYEQYF.

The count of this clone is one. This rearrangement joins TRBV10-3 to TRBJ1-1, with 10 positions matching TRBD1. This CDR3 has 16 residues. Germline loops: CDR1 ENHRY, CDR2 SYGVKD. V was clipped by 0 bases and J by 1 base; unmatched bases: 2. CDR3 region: CAISESGTGANTEAFF. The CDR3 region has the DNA TGTGCCATCAGTGAGTCAGGGACAGGGGCGAACACTGAAGCTTTCTTT.

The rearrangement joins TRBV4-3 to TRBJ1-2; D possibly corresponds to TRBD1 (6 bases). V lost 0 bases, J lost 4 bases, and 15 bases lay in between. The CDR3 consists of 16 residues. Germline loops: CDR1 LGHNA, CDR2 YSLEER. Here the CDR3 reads CASSQEYRAPSYGYTF. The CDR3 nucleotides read TGCGCCAGCAGCCAAGAATACAGGGCCCCTAGCTATGGCTACACCTTC.

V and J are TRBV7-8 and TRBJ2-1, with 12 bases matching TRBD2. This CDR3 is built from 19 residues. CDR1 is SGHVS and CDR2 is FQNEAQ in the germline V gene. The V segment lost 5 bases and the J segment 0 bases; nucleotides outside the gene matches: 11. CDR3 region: CASSRFGTSGSSSYNEQFF. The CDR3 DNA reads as TGTGCCAGCAGCCGATTCGGGACTAGCGGGTCGAGCTCCTACAATGAGCAGTTCTTC.